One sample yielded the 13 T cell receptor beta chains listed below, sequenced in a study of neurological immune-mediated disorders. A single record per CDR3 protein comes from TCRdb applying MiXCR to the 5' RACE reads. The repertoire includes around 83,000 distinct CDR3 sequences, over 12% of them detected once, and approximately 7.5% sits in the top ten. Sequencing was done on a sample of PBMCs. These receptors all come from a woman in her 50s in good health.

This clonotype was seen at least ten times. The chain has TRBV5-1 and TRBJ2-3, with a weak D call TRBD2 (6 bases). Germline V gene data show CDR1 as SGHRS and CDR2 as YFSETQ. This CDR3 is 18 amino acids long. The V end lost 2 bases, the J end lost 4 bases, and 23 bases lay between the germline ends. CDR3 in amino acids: CASSLTINGGAGADTQYF. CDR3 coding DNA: TGCGCCAGCAGCTTAACCATTAACGGGGGTGCCGGGGCAGATACGCAGTATTTT.

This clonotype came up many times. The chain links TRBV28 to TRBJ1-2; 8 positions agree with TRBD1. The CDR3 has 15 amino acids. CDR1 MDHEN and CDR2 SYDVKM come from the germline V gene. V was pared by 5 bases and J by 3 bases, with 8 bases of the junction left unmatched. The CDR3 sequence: CASSPPGTGYYGYTF. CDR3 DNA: TGTGCCAGCAGTCCCCCCGGGACAGGCTACTATGGCTACACCTTC.

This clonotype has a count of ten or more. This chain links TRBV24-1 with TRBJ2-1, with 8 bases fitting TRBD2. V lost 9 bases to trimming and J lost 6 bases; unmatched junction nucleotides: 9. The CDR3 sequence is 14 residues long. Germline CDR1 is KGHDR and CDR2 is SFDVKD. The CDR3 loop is CATGAGDLPNEQFF. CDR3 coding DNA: TGTGCCACCGGAGCGGGGGATCTTCCCAATGAGCAGTTCTTC.

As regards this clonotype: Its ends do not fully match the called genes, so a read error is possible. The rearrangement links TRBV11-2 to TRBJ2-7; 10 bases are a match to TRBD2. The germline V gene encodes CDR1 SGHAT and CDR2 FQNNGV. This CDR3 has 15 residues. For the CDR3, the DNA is TGTGCCAGCAGCCCAAGGACTAGCGGCGCGGTTGAGCAGTATTTC. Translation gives CASSPRTSGAVEQYF.

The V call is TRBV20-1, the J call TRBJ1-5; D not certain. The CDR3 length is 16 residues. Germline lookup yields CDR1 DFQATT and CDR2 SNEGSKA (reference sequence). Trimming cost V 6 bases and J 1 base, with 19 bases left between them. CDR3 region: CSARMEGKSSNQPQHF. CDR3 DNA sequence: TGCAGTGCGAGAATGGAAGGGAAGTCGAGCAATCAGCCCCAGCATTTT.

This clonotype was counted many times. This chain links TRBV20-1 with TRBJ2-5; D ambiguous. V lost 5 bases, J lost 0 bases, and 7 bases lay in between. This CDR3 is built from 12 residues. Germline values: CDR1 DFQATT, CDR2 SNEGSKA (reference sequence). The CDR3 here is CSAPEYQETQYF. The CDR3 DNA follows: TGCAGTGCTCCCGAGTACCAAGAGACCCAGTACTTC.

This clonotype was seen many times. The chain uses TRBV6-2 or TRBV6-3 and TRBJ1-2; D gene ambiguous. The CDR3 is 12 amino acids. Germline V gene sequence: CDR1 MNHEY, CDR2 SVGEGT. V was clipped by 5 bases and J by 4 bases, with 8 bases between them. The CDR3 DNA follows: TGTGCCAGCAGTGAGTCGGGCTATGGCTACACCTTC. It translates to CASSESGYGYTF.

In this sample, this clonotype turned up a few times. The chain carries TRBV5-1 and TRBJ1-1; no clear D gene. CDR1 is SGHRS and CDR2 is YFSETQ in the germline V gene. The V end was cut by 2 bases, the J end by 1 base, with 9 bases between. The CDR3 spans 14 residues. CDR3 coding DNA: TGCGCCAGCAGCTTTGCTTGGGGGAACACTGAAGCTTTCTTT. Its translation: CASSFAWGNTEAFF.

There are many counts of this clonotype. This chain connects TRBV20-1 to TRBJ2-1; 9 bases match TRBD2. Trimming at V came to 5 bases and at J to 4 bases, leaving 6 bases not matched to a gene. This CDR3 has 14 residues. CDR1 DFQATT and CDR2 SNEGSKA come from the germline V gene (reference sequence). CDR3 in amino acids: CSAPREGLYNEQFF. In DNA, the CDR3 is TGCAGTGCTCCGCGGGAGGGCCTATACAATGAGCAGTTCTTC.

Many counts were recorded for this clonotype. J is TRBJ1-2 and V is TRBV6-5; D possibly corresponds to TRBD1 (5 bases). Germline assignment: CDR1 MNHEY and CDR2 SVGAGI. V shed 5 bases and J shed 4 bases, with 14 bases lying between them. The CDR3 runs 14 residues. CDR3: CASSRDPHTYGYTF. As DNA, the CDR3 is TGTGCCAGCAGTCGGGACCCTCATACCTATGGCTACACCTTC.

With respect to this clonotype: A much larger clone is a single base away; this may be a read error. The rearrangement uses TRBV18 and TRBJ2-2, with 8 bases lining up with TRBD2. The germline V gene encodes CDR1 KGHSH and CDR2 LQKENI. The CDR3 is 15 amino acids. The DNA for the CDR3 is TGTGCCTGCTCGCTTCCTAGCGGGCTTTCCGGGGAGCTGTTTTTT. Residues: CACSLPSGLSGELFF.

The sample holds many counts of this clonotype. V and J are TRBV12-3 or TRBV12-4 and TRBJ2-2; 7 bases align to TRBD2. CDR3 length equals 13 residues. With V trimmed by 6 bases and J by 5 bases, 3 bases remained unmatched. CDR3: CASSVGGTGELFF. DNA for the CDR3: TGTGCCAGCAGCGTGGGGGGGACCGGGGAGCTGTTTTTT.

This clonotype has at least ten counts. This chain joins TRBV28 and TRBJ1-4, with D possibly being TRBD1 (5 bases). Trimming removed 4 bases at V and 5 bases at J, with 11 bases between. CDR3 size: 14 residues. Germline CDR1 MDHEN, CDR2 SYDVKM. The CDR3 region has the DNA TGTGCCAGCAGTTCGGGACTGATAAATGAAAAACTGTTTTTT. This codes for CASSSGLINEKLFF. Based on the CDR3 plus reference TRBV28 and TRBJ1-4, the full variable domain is DVKVTQSSRYLVKRTGEKVFLECVQDMDHENMFWYRQDPGLGLRLIYFSYDVKMKEKGDIPEGYSVSREKKERFSLILESASTNQTSMYLCASSSGLINEKLFFGSGTQLSVL.